This T cell receptor (beta chain) was identified in a study of cytomegalovirus exposure and HLA in healthy donors. General observations from the study: A later analysis reported that several of the most significant clusters appeared to be linked to common viral pathogens, among them Epstein-Barr virus.

The V end lost 4 bases, the J end lost 1 base, and 11 bases lay between the germline ends. This CDR3 comprises 15 residues. Germline CDR1 SGHRS, CDR2 YFSETQ. With respect to this clone: As yet, its antigen is unknown.

The PCR employed 60 Vbeta primers together with 13 Jbeta primers. Sequenced by immunoSEQ multiplex PCR; TCRdb stores in-frame clones only, minus some. This table holds some 200,000 clones, 80% to 85% found once. V usage is TRBV5-1 and J usage is TRBJ2-2; tentatively, D is TRBD1 (6 bases). The TCR comes from a woman between 35 and 50 years old in good health and CMV-seronegative. The specimen was PBMCs. CDR3 region: CASSLGHRNTGELFF. DNA for the CDR3: TGCGCCAGCAGCCTGGGACACCGGAACACCGGGGAGCTGTTTTTT.